This T cell receptor beta chain was identified during a study of shared clonotypes between healthy human individuals. For the study at large: Every donor yielded three CD4 naive, three CD4 memory, two CD8 naive and one CD8 memory plate.

Trimming left V 1 base short and J 2 bases short, with 15 bases between. The CDR3 length is 17 residues. Germline CDR1 is MNHNS and CDR2 is SASEGT. Method: immunoSEQ multiplex PCR; TCRdb's copy keeps in-frame clones and lacks some. The table has around 1,000,000 clones, approximately 80% seen once. The rearrangement links TRBV6-1 to TRBJ1-3, with a possible D match to TRBD1 (6 bases). What was sequenced was memory CD4+ T cells from PBMCs. As to subset: CD45RA-negative fraction. The receptor comes from a man younger than 30 in good health. Some clones in this sample may be carry-over from other donors' samples. The DNA of the CDR3 is TGTGCCAGCAGTGAAGGGTACAGGGCAATACCTGGAAACACCATATATTTT. Translated, it gives CASSEGYRAIPGNTIYF.